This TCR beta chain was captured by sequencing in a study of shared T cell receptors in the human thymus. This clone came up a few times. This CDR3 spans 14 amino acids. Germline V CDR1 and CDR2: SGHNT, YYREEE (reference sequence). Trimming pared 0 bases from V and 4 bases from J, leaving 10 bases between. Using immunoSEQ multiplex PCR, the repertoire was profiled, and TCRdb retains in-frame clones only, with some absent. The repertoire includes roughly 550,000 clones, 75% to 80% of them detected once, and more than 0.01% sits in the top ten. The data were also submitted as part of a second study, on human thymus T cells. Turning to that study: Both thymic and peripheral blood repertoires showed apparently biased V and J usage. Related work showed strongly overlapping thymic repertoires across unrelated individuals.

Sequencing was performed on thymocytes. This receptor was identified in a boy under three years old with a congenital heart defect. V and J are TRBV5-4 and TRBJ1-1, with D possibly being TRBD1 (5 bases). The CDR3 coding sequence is TGTGCCAGCAGCTTGGGCGGGGGGAGCACTGAAGCTTTCTTT. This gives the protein CASSLGGGSTEAFF.